The present T cell receptor (beta chain) was sequenced within a study of T cell responses to AZD1222 COVID-19 vaccine. Study-wide results and caveats: Possibly, clonal diversity was underestimated; donors were largely white British and included more females. Samples come after the peak T cell response, not at day 14. CD4 TCRs covered the whole spike, strongest at regions 160-218 and 743-854.

V was pared by 1 base and J by 2 bases, with 11 bases between. Germline V gene lookup returns CDR1 SGHAT and CDR2 FQNNGV. CDR3 length: 15 residues. Sequencing used immunoSEQ multiplex PCR; TCRdb keeps in-frame clones, though not all of them. Of about 84,000 clones in the sample, just over 85% are singletons; the top ten hold 5.6%. Turning to this clone: Its antigen is not identified.

The gene calls are TRBV11-2 and TRBJ2-5; a possible D gene is TRBD2 (6 bases). The source material was peripheral blood, sampled 28 days after the second AZD1222 dose. This TCR came from an adult who received the AZD1222 COVID-19 vaccine. This chain's CDR3 is CASSLAGSRQETQYF. The CDR3, as DNA: TGTGCCAGCAGCTTAGCCGGGAGTCGGCAAGAGACCCAGTACTTC.